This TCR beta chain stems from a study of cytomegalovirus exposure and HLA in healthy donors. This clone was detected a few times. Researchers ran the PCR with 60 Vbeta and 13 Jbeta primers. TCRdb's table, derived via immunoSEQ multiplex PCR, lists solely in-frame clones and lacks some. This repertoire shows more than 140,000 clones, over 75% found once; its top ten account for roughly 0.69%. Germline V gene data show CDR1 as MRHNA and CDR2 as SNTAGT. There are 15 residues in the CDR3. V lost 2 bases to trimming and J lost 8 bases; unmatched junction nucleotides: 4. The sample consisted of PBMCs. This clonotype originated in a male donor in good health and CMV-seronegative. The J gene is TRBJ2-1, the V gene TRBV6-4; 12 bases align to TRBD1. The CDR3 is CASSDTGTGGDEQFF. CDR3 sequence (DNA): TGTGCCAGCAGTGACACGGGGACAGGGGGCGATGAGCAGTTCTTC.